Below, 3 T cell receptor beta chains from the same sample are listed, as sequenced in a study of blood T cell repertoires in COVID-19. Some clones are missing from TCRdb's copy, which holds only in-frame ones; the method was immunoSEQ multiplex PCR. The data show around 170,000 clones, 88% seen once. The sample taken for sequencing was peripheral blood. These receptors were obtained from a man aged 55-75 years with acute or convalescent COVID-19.

V usage is TRBV6-6 and J usage is TRBJ1-3; D not resolved. The germline V gene encodes CDR1 MNHNY and CDR2 SVGAGI (reference sequence). The CDR3 consists of 15 residues. Trimming pared 7 bases from V and 0 bases from J, leaving 13 bases between. For the CDR3, the DNA is TGTGCCAGCACCGAAATAAACAGCTCTGGAAACACCATATATTTT. This codes for CASTEINSSGNTIYF.

The rearrangement uses TRBV10-3 and TRBJ2-3, with 8 nucleotides matching TRBD1. Trimming cost V 7 bases and J 1 base; bases outside gene matches: 4. The CDR3 has 14 amino acids. Per germline, CDR1 ENHRY and CDR2 SYGVKD. The CDR3 bases are TGTGCCATCATGAAGACAGGGGGCACAGATACGCAGTATTTT. Translation: CAIMKTGGTDTQYF.

J is TRBJ2-5 and V is TRBV6-5; D remains ambiguous. The V end lost 2 bases, the J end lost 5 bases, and 6 bases lay between the germline ends. The CDR3 has 12 amino acids. The germline gives CDR1 MNHEY, CDR2 SVGAGI. This CDR3 is CASSYVGETQYF. The CDR3, as DNA: TGTGCCAGCAGTTACGTCGGGGAGACCCAGTACTTC.